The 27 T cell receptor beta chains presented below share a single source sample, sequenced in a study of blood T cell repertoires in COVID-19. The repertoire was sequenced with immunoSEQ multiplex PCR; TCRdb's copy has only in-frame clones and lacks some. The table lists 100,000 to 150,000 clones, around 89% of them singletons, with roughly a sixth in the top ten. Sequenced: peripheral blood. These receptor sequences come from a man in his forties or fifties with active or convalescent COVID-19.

The CDR3 region is CASSQPLATSTDTQYF. The DNA for the CDR3 is TGTGCCAGCAGCCAACCACTAGCGACTAGCACAGATACGCAGTATTTT. The rearrangement joins TRBV3-1 (or the pseudogene TRBV3-2) to TRBJ2-3; TRBD2 aligns across 7 bases. CDR3 size: 16 residues. The V segment lost 2 bases and the J segment 0 bases; nucleotides outside the gene matches: 5. Germline V gives CDR1 LGHDT, CDR2 YNNKEL (reference sequence).

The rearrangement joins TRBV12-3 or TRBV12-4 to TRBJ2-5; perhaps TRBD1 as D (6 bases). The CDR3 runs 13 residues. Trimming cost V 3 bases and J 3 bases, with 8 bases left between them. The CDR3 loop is CASSLSGEETQYF. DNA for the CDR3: TGTGCCAGCAGTTTGTCAGGGGAAGAGACCCAGTACTTC.

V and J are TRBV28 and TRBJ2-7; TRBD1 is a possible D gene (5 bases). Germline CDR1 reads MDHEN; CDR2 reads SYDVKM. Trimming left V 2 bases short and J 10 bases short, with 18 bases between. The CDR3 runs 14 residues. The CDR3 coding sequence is TGTGCCAGCAGTTTACCTCCCCCGGACACCGAACAGTACTTC. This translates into CASSLPPPDTEQYF.

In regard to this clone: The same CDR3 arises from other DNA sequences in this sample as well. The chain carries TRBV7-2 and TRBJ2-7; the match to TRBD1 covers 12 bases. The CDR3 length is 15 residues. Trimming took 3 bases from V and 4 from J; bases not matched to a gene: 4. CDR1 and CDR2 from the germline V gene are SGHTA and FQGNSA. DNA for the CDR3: TGTGCCAGCAGCTTGGGGACAGGGGGCGGGTACGAGCAGTACTTC. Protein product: CASSLGTGGGYEQYF.

Here the CDR3 DNA reads TGTGCCAGCAATGAAGGGGACACGACCTATGGCTACACCTTC. Amino acids: CASNEGDTTYGYTF. This rearrangement joins TRBV19 to TRBJ1-2, with D possibly matching TRBD1 (6 bases). The V end lost 9 bases, the J end lost 4 bases, and 18 bases lay between the germline ends. The CDR3 consists of 14 residues. Germline V gene lookup returns CDR1 LNHDA and CDR2 SQIVND (reference sequence).

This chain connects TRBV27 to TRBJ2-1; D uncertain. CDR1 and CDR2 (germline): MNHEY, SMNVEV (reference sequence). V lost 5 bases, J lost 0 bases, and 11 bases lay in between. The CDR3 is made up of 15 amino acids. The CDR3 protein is CASSLRYSSYNEQFF. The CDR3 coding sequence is TGTGCCAGCAGTCTTCGGTATTCCTCCTACAATGAGCAGTTCTTC.

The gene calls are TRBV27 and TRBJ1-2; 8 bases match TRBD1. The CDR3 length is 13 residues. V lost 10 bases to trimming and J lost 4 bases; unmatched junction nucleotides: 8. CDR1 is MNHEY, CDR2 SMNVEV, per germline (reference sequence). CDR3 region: CATQDRAGYGYTF. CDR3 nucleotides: TGTGCCACCCAGGACAGGGCAGGCTATGGCTACACCTTC.

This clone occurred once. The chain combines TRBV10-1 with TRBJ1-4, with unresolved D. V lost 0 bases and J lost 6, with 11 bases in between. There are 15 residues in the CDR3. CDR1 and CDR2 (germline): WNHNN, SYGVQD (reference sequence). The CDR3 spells CASSESNSGDEKLFF. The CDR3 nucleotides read TGCGCCAGCAGTGAGTCTAACAGCGGGGATGAAAAACTGTTTTTT.

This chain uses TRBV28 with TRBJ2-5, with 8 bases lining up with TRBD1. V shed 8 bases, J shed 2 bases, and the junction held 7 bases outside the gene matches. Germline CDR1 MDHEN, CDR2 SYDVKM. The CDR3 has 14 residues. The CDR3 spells CASSQTGAQETQYF. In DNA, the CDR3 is TGTGCCAGCTCCCAGACAGGGGCACAAGAGACCCAGTACTTC.

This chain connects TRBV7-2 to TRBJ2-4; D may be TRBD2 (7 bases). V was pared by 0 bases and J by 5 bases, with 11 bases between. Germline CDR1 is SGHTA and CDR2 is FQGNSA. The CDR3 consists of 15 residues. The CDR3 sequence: CASSLAGGRQNIQYF. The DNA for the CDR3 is TGTGCCAGCAGCTTAGCGGGGGGGCGCCAAAACATTCAGTACTTC.

CDR3 nucleotides: TGTGCCAGCAGCAAACAACTAGCGGGATTGGCTGGGGCCAACGTCCTGACTTTC. This encodes CASSKQLAGLAGANVLTF. The V gene is TRBV27, the J gene TRBJ2-6, with 10 bases lining up with TRBD2. Germline CDR1 MNHEY, CDR2 SMNVEV (reference sequence). The CDR3 has 18 amino acids. V was pared by 6 bases and J by 2 bases, with 10 bases of the junction left unmatched. Filled out from reference TRBV27 and TRBJ2-6, the complete variable domain reads EAQVTQNPRYLITVTGKKLTVTCSQNMNHEYMSWYRQDPGLGLRQIYYSMNVEVTDKGDVPEGYKVSRKEKRNFPLILESPSPNQTSLYFCASSKQLAGLAGANVLTFGAGSRLTVL.

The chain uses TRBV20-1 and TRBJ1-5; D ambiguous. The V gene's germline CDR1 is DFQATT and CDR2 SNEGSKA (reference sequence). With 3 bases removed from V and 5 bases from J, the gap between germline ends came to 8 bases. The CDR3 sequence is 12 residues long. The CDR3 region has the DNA TGCAGTGCTAGTGAAACAGATCAGCCCCAGCATTTT. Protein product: CSASETDQPQHF.

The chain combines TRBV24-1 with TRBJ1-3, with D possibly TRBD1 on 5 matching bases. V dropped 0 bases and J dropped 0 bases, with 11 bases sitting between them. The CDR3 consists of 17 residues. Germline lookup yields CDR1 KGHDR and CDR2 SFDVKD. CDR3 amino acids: CATSDLATAASGNTIYF. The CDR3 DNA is TGTGCCACCAGTGATTTGGCGACAGCCGCCTCTGGAAACACCATATATTTT.

The CDR3 reads CATSDLGLADNEQFF. The CDR3 nucleotides are TGTGCCACCAGTGATTTAGGACTAGCGGACAATGAGCAGTTCTTC. The genes are TRBV24-1 and TRBJ2-1, with TRBD2 matching over 10 bases. The V gene's germline CDR1 is KGHDR and CDR2 SFDVKD. There are 15 residues in the CDR3. Unmatched junction bases numbered 1, after V lost 1 base and J lost 5 bases.

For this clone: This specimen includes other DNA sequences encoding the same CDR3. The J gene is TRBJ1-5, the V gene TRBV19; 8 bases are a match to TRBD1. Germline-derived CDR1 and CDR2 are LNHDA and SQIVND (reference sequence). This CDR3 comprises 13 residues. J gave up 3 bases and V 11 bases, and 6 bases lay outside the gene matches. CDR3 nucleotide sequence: TGTGCCGGAGGACAGGGCCCCAATCAGCCCCAGCATTTT. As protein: CAGGQGPNQPQHF.

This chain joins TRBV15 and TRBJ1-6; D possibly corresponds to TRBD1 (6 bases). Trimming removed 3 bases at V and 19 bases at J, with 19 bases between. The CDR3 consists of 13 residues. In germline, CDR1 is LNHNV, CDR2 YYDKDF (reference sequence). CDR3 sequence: CATSRGDTPIRHF. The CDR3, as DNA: TGTGCCACCAGCAGGGGGGACACCCCTATTAGACACTTT. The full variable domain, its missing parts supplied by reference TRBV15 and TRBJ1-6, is DAMVIQNPRYQVTQFGKPVTLSCSQTLNHNVMYWYQQKSSQAPKLLFHYYDKDFNNEADTPDNFQSRRPNTSFCFLDIRSPGLGDTAMYLCATSRGDTPIRHFGNGTRLTVT.

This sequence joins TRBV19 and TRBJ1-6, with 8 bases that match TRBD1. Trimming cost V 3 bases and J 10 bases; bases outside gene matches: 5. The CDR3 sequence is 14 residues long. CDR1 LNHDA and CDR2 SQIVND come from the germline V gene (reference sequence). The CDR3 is CASSMQGASSPLHF. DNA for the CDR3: TGTGCCAGTAGTATGCAGGGGGCGTCGTCACCCCTCCACTTT.

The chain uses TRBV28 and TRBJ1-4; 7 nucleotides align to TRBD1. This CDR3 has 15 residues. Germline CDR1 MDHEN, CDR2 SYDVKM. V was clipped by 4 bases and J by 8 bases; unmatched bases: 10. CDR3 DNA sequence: TGTGCCAGCAGTTCACCGACAGGGTACGGAGAAAAACTGTTTTTT. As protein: CASSSPTGYGEKLFF.

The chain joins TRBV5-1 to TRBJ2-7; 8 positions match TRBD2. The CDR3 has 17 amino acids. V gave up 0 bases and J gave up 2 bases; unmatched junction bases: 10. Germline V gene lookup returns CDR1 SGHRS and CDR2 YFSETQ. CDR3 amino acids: CASSLEPSGPNTYEQYF. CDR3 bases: TGCGCCAGCAGCTTGGAGCCTAGCGGGCCGAACACCTACGAGCAGTACTTC.

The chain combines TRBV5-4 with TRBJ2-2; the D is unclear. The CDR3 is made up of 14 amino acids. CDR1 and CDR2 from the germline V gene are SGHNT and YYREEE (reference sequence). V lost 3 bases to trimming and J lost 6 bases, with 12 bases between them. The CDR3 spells CASSSQAPAGELFF. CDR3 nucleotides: TGTGCCAGCAGCTCCCAGGCGCCCGCCGGGGAGCTGTTTTTT. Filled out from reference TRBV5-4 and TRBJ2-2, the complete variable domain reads ETGVTQSPTHLIKTRGQQVTLRCSSQSGHNTVSWYQQALGQGPQFIFQYYREEENGRGNFPPRFSGLQFPNYSSELNVNALELDDSALYLCASSSQAPAGELFFGEGSRLTVL.

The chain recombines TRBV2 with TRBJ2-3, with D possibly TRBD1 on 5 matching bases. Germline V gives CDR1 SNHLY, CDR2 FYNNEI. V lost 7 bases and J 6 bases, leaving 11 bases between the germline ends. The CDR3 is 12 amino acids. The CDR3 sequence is CASNLGHDTQYF. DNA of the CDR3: TGTGCCAGCAACTTGGGGCATGATACGCAGTATTTT.

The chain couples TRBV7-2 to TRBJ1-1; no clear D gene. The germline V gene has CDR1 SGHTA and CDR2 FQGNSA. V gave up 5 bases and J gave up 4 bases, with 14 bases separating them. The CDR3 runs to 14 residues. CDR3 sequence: CASSPWRPGTEAFF. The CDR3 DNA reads TGTGCCAGCAGCCCTTGGAGGCCGGGCACTGAAGCTTTCTTT.

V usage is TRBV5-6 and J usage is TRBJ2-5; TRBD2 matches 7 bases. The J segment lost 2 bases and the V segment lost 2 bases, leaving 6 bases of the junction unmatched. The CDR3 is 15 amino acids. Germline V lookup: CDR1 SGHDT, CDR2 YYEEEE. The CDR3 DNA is TGTGCCAGCAGCTTCAGTGGGAGGGAGCAAGAGACCCAGTACTTC. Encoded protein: CASSFSGREQETQYF.

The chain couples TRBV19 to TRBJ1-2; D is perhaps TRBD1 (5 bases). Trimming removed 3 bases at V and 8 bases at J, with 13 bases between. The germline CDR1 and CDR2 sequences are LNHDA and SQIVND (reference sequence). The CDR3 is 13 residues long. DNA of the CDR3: TGTGCCAGTAGTATGGCTAGGGGTTACGGCTACACCTTC. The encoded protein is CASSMARGYGYTF.

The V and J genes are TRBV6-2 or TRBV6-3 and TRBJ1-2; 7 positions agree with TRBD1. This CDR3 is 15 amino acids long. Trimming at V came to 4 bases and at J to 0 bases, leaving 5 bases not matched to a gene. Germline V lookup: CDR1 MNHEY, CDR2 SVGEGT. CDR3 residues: CASSFNRGTNYGYTF. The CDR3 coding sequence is TGTGCCAGCAGTTTCAACAGGGGTACTAACTATGGCTACACCTTC.

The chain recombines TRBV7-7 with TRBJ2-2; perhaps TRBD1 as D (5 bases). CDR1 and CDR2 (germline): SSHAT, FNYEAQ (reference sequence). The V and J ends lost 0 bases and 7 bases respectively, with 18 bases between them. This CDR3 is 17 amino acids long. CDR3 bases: TGTGCCAGCAGCTTAGCCCTAAGGGGCGCCGCGGTCGGGGAGCTGTTTTTT. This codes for CASSLALRGAAVGELFF. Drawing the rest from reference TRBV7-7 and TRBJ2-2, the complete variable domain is GAGVSQSPRYKVTKRGQDVTLRCDPISSHATLYWYQQALGQGPEFLTYFNYEAQPDKSGLPSDRFSAERPEGSISTLTIQRTEQRDSAMYRCASSLALRGAAVGELFFGEGSRLTVL.

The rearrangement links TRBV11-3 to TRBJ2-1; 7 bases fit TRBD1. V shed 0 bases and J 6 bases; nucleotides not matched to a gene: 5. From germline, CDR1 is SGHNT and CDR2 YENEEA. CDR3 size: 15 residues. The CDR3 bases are TGTGCCAGCAGCTTAGATCAGACAGGGCCCAATGAGCAGTTCTTC. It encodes CASSLDQTGPNEQFF.